The entry that follows covers one T cell receptor beta chain sequence. This entry belongs to a study of blood T cell repertoires in COVID-19. Study at large: From the United States, Italy and Spain came samples of acute and convalescent COVID-19. The analysed material was cDNA or gDNA that came from T cells, B-cell-depleted T cells, or PBMCs.

Authors' methods: Nucleated cell number was recorded as an estimate derived from reference gene primer amplification. Assay: immunoSEQ multiplex PCR; the TCRdb copy retains only in-frame clones and omits some. V, J and clone size derive from that table, while D and trimming were established from the DNA sequence. The table includes about 180,000 clones, approximately 85% detected once. Source material: peripheral blood. This sequence originates from a human donor with active or convalescent COVID-19. The donor label of this sample is uncertain.

This chain's CDR3 is CASRTGVGTQYF. CDR3 sequence (DNA): TGTGCCAGCAGAACGGGAGTGGGCACGCAGTATTTT. The chain joins TRBV11-3 to TRBJ2-3; D possibly corresponds to TRBD2 (6 bases). The CDR3 covers 12 residues. The V and J ends lost 6 bases and 9 bases respectively, with 13 bases between them. The germline V gene encodes CDR1 SGHNT and CDR2 YENEEA.